What follows is one T cell receptor beta chain and its context. The antigen is undetermined. Sequencing used immunoSEQ multiplex PCR; TCRdb keeps in-frame clones, though not all of them. This table holds some 100,000 clones, under 90% found once. The CDR3 covers 14 residues. V lost 5 bases to trimming and J lost 6 bases, with 17 bases between them. Germline CDR1 and CDR2: GTSNPN and SVGIG (reference sequence). The data were taken from a study of a mutant IDH1 vaccine in newly diagnosed glioma. Study context: Averaging 40.4 years of age, treated patients were about 60% male and approximately 38% female. Findings of the study overall: A vaccine-induced immune response developed in 90% to 95% of the patients. Apparently unrelated to pseudoprogression were changes in the top peripheral T cell clonotypes.

As for time point: baseline, week 1 (first vaccination visit). Treatment in this sample: pre-vaccination baseline after standard-of-care therapy. The TCR was taken from a woman between 45 and 65 years old with glioma. The rearrangement uses TRBV30 and TRBJ2-1, with a possible D match to TRBD1 (6 bases). This specimen consisted of PBMCs, obtained from a glioma patient treated with radiotherapy, temozolomide or both. The CDR3 coding sequence is TGTGCCTGGGGTACAGGGTTCCCCCTCAATGAGCAGTTCTTC. It codes for CAWGTGFPLNEQFF.